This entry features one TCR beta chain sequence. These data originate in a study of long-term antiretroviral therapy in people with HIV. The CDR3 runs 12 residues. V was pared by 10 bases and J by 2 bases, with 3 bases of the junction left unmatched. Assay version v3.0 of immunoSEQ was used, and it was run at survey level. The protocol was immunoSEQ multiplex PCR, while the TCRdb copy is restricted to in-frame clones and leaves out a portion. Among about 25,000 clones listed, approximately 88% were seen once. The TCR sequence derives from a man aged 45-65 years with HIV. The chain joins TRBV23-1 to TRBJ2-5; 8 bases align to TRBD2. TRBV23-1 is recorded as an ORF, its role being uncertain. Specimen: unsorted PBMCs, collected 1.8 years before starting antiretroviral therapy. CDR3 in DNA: TGCGCCACGATAGCGGGACAAGAGACCCAGTACTTC. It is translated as CATIAGQETQYF.